The 6 T cell receptor beta chains reported below all come from one sample, sequenced in a study of cytomegalovirus exposure and HLA in healthy donors. The primer mix had 60 Vbeta and 13 Jbeta primers. Produced via immunoSEQ multiplex PCR; TCRdb's table is partial and in-frame only. The sample data list roughly 200,000 clones. The sample taken for sequencing was PBMCs. All receptors come from a girl aged 2 to 10 in good health and CMV-seropositive.

The chain uses TRBV13 and TRBJ2-1; 7 bases line up with TRBD2. CDR3 length: 15 residues. J lost 6 bases, V lost 5 bases, and 10 bases had no gene match. The V gene's germline CDR1 is PRHDT and CDR2 FYEKMQ (reference sequence). The DNA of the CDR3 is TGTGCCAGCAGCCGGGGGGACCCGGATCTCAATGAGCAGTTCTTC. Its translation is CASSRGDPDLNEQFF.

The CDR3 DNA sequence: TGCAGTGCTACAACTAGCGCGCTGGGGTTCTTC. Protein product: CSATTSALGFF. The genes are TRBV20-1 and TRBJ2-1; 7 bases fit TRBD2. Per germline, CDR1 DFQATT and CDR2 SNEGSKA (reference sequence). The V segment lost 4 bases and the J segment 15 bases; nucleotides outside the gene matches: 9. CDR3 length equals 11 residues.

The rearrangement joins TRBV9 to TRBJ2-1, with 13 bases aligning to TRBD2. The CDR3 is 16 residues long. CDR1 and CDR2 from the germline V gene are SGDLS and YYNGEE. The junction had 6 bases not matched to a gene; V was cut back by 3 bases and J by 6 bases. CDR3 in amino acids: CASSASGTSGANEQFF. The CDR3 region has the DNA TGTGCCAGCAGCGCCTCCGGGACTAGCGGGGCCAATGAGCAGTTCTTC. Supplemented by reference TRBV9 and TRBJ2-1, the full variable domain reads DSGVTQTPKHLITATGQRVTLRCSPRSGDLSVYWYQQSLDQGLQFLIQYYNGEERAKGNILERFSAQQFPDLHSELNLSSLELGDSALYFCASSASGTSGANEQFFGPGTRLTVL.

The chain couples TRBV7-9 to TRBJ2-1, with 9 bases identical to TRBD1. CDR3 size: 15 residues. Germline V gives CDR1 SEHNR, CDR2 FQNEAQ (reference sequence). The V segment lost 7 bases and the J segment 6 bases; nucleotides outside the gene matches: 10. CDR3 bases: TGTGCCAGCAACTGGGGGACAGGGTTCGGCAATGAGCAGTTCTTC. It translates to CASNWGTGFGNEQFF.

V usage is TRBV7-9 and J usage is TRBJ1-4; D is possibly TRBD1 (6 bases). The CDR3 is 17 residues long. V was shortened by 5 bases and J by 0 bases, with 16 bases between the two germline ends. CDR1 is SEHNR, CDR2 FQNEAQ, per germline (reference sequence). CDR3 nucleotides: TGTGCCAGCAGCCCTTGGGGGCAGGAAGCAACTAATGAAAAACTGTTTTTT. Protein sequence: CASSPWGQEATNEKLFF. Drawing the rest from reference TRBV7-9 and TRBJ1-4, the complete variable domain is DTGVSQNPRHKITKRGQNVTFRCDPISEHNRLYWYRQTLGQGPEFLTYFQNEAQLEKSRLLSDRFSAERPKGSFSTLEIQRTEQGDSAMYLCASSPWGQEATNEKLFFGSGTQLSVL.

The chain carries TRBV28 and TRBJ2-7; 9 nucleotides line up with TRBD1. Germline assignment: CDR1 MDHEN and CDR2 SYDVKM. V was clipped by 7 bases and J by 3 bases; unmatched bases: 7. CDR3 length equals 14 residues. CDR3 region: CASNIGTGFYEQYF. For the CDR3, the DNA is TGTGCCAGCAATATCGGGACAGGGTTCTACGAGCAGTACTTC.